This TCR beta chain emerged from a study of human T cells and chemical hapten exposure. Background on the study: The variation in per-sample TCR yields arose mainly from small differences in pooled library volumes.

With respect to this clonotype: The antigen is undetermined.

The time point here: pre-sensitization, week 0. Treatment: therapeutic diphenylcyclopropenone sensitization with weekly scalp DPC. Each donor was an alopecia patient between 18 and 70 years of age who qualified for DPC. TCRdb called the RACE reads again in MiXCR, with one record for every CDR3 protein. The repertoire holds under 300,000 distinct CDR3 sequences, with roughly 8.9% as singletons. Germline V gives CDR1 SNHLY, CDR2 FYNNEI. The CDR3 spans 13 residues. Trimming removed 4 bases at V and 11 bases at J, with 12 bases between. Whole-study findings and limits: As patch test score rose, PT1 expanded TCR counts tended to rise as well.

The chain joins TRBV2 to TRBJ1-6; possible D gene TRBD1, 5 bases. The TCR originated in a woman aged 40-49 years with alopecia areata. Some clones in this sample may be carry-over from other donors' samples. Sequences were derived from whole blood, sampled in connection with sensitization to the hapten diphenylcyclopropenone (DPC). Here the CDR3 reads CASSGQGRPPLHF. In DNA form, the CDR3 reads TGTGCCAGCAGTGGGCAGGGAAGGCCACCCCTCCACTTT.